This TCR beta chain was profiled in a study of blood T cell repertoires in COVID-19 (dated by TCRdb to about 2020). Study-wide context: The collaborator samples originated in the United States, Italy and Spain and spanned the acute and convalescent phases of COVID-19. Nearly every sample came with metadata listing a de-identified subject ID, COVID-19 status, age in years and sex. The repertoires were released in a freely available public database intended as a resource for research on the immune response to SARS-CoV-2. Samples were obtained from the ongoing ImmuneRACE study (first 160 participants) and from over 1,000 subjects provided by 6 global collaborators. Subjects who had been exposed to COVID-19, were actively infected with it, or had recovered from it provided the deeply sampled blood TCRbeta repertoires that made up the dataset. HLA class I and class II types, where available, came from metadata supplied by the sample provider rather than from assay-based typing. The material from the prospective study consisted of cDNA or gDNA derived from T cells, B-cell-depleted T cells, or PBMCs.

The collaborating institutions used their own protocols to collect whole blood in K2EDTA tubes. Collaborator samples were shipped for TCRbeta analysis as frozen whole blood, isolated PBMCs, or DNA extracted from either sample type. Of note for this clone: Its antigen remains unidentified. One base away there is no much larger clone; base qualities are not given.

The immunoSEQ Assay, a bias-controlled multiplex PCR, was used to amplify TCRbeta CDR3 regions from genomic DNA. In the source study's methods: Nucleated cell counts per sample were estimated from amplification of reference gene primers within the assay. To quantify the absolute abundance of each unique TCRbeta CDR3 rearrangement, sequence reads were collapsed and filtered. For each sample, productive Simpson clonality was calculated by taking the square root of Simpson's diversity index across productive rearrangements. TCRdb mirrors the immuneACCESS table, restricted to in-frame sequences. Some clones are absent from its copies; in checked studies, under half trace to an unresolved V gene, and the reason for the others is unknown. The DNA was the basis for D and trimming; V, J and clone size are from that table. The sample table shows roughly 81,000 clones, and about 87% are seen once. Clones ranked in the top ten supply about 5% of the sample.

General findings and caveats noted by the study authors: How much clinical and demographic metadata was included differed by source and by participant, and the metadata was provided uncurated.

The origin of this receptor is a man aged 40-49 years with acute or convalescent COVID-19. The sequencing sample was made of peripheral blood.

At the DNA level, the sequence is TGCGCCAGCACCCGCGGGCTCGGCACAGATACGCAGTATTTT. Translated, this gives CASTRGLGTDTQYF. The chain is made from TRBV5-1 and TRBJ2-3; a weak D assignment points to TRBD2 (5 bases agree). From the cysteine up to the phenylalanine, the CDR3 has a length of 14 residues. The sequence is cut down to CDR3 DNA, 42 bases in frame from base 1. CDR1 and CDR2, per the germline V gene, are SGHRS and YFSETQ. V drops 6 bases and J drops 1 base, leaving 12 bases in between.